This T cell receptor (beta chain) appears in the sequencing data of a study of blood T cell repertoires in COVID-19. For the study at large: COVID-19 samples, acute and convalescent, were from the United States, Italy and Spain.

Per the study methods: Scientists estimated how many nucleated cells there were by amplifying reference gene primers. TCRdb's table, derived via immunoSEQ multiplex PCR, lists solely in-frame clones and lacks some. V and J calls and clone size are copied from that table; D and trimming were computed from the DNA. The sample includes 150,000 or so clones, roughly 89% of them seen just once. The J segment lost 7 bases and the V segment lost 5 bases, leaving 6 bases of the junction unmatched. Germline V lookup: CDR1 KGHDR, CDR2 SFDVKD. The CDR3 loop spans 13 amino acids. The chain recombines TRBV24-1 with TRBJ1-2; 7 bases line up with TRBD1. This clonotype originated in a woman between 45 and 60 years old with acute or convalescent COVID-19. Sequencing was performed on peripheral blood. CDR3 nucleotide sequence: TGTGCCACCAGTGGTGCCCAGGGGGTTGGCTACACCTTC. Residues: CATSGAQGVGYTF.